The 9 T cell receptor beta chains reported below all come from one sample, sequenced in a study of PD-L1 blockade in urothelial cancer (dated by TCRdb to about 2017). Explained via the paper, the time point label denotes: peripheral blood 6 weeks after treatment start. The library was made by the immunoSEQ multiplex PCR assay. Sourced from immuneACCESS, this table was stored by TCRdb with only in-frame sequences that have V and J called. A share of the clones is absent; for the studies checked, an unresolved V gene accounts for under half, and the remainder has no known explanation. The sample table contains about 51,000 clones; only one count was recorded for 88% of them. The biggest ten clones account for roughly 2.5% of the sample. Source: PBMCs, taken around atezolizumab (anti-PD-L1) treatment. The origin of the receptors is a man in his fifties or sixties with urothelial cancer.

This clone was seen a handful of times. The chain uses TRBV27 and TRBJ2-7; the match to TRBD2 covers 8 bases. This CDR3 has 13 amino acids. The V gene's germline CDR1 is MNHEY and CDR2 SMNVEV (reference sequence). The ends lost 2 bases at V and 8 bases at J; junction bases unmatched: 5. For the CDR3, the DNA is TGTGCCAGCAGTTTACGGGAGGGGGGAAAGCAGTACTTC. It translates to CASSLREGGKQYF.

This rearrangement joins TRBV4-3 to TRBJ2-7; a weak D match, TRBD1 (6 bases). Per the germline V gene, CDR1 is LGHNA and CDR2 is YSLEER. The CDR3 has 13 amino acids. V shed 3 bases and J shed 3 bases, with 9 bases lying between them. CDR3 protein: CASSQVGGYEQYF. The CDR3 DNA sequence: TGCGCCAGCAGCCAGGTAGGGGGCTACGAGCAGTACTTC.

The rearrangement joins TRBV28 to TRBJ2-2; TRBD2 might be the D (6 bases). Looked up from germline, CDR1 is MDHEN and CDR2 is SYDVKM. The length of the CDR3 is 15 residues. The CDR3 bases are TGTGCTACCCGGGCGGGAACCGCGAACACCGGGGAGCTGTTTTTT. Protein: CATRAGTANTGELFF.

The chain uses TRBV5-4 and TRBJ2-7; a weak D match, TRBD1 (5 bases). CDR3 length equals 12 residues. The V gene's germline CDR1 is SGHNT and CDR2 YYREEE (reference sequence). V dropped 4 bases and J dropped 7 bases, with 12 bases sitting between them. CDR3 region: CASSGRETEQYF. As DNA, the CDR3 is TGTGCCAGCAGCGGCAGGGAAACGGAGCAGTACTTC.

The count of this clone is one. The rearrangement links TRBV7-9 to TRBJ2-1, with D tentatively TRBD1 (6 bases). CDR1 and CDR2 from the germline V gene are SEHNR and FQNEAQ (reference sequence). The CDR3 loop spans 15 amino acids. V gave up 1 base and J gave up 5 bases, with 12 bases separating them. The DNA of the CDR3 is TGTGCCAGCAGCTTAGAAGGGGGATTCCACAATGAGCAGTTCTTC. This gives the protein CASSLEGGFHNEQFF.

The chain carries TRBV19 and TRBJ1-2, with a possible D match to TRBD1 (6 bases). CDR1 and CDR2 (germline): LNHDA, SQIVND (reference sequence). The CDR3 is made up of 15 amino acids. Trimming pared 5 bases from V and 4 bases from J, leaving 17 bases between. This chain's CDR3 is CASSLGQGNLYGYTF. The CDR3 DNA reads as TGTGCCAGTAGTCTTGGGCAGGGGAACCTCTATGGCTACACCTTC.

J is TRBJ2-1 and V is TRBV25-1, with 9 nucleotides matching TRBD1. The CDR3 covers 15 residues. V trimming: 6 bases; J trimming: 4 bases; junction bases outside the gene matches: 7. Germline values: CDR1 MGHDK, CDR2 SYGVNS. CDR3 DNA: TGTGCCAGCAGCGAAGGACAGGGGCCATACAATGAGCAGTTCTTC. Translating gives CASSEGQGPYNEQFF.

This clone has a single count. The CDR3 loop reads CASSIEGGYEQYF. The CDR3 DNA is TGTGCCAGTAGTATAGAAGGGGGCTACGAGCAGTACTTC. The chain combines TRBV19 with TRBJ2-7; possibly TRBD1 for D (6 bases). Germline CDR1 is LNHDA and CDR2 is SQIVND (reference sequence). The CDR3 contains 13 residues. Trimming cost V 0 bases and J 3 bases, with 6 bases left between them.

The chain employs TRBV7-2 and TRBJ2-2, with 9 bases identical to TRBD2. Germline V lookup: CDR1 SGHTA, CDR2 FQGNSA. V lost 6 bases to trimming and J lost 2 bases; unmatched junction nucleotides: 7. This CDR3 has 16 amino acids. CDR3 coding DNA: TGTGCCAGCAGACTGGCGGGGGGGTACAACACCGGGGAGCTGTTTTTT. It specifies CASRLAGGYNTGELFF.